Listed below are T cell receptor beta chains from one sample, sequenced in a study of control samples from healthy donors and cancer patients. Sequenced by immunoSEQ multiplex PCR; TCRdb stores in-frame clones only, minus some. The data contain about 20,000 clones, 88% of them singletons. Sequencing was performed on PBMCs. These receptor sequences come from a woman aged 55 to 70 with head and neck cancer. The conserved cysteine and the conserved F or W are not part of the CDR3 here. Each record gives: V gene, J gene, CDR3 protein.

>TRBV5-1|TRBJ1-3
ASSLVGGAGNTIY
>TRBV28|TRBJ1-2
ASSSYGTEGNYGYT
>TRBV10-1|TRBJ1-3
ASSESKSRNTIY
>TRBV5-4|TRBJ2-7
ASSFGQGGSYEQY
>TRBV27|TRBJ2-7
ASSLGGTMTYEQY
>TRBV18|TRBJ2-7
ASSPKSQSRYEQY
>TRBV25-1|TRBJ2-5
ASSGETQY
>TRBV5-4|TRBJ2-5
ASSLGVQETQY
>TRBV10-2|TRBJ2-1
ATGRKVQNEQF
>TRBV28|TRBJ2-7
ASSPGTGLAYEQY
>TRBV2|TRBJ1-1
ASSAVGRGSEAF
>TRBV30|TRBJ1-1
AWSGWATEAF
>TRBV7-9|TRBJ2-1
ASSILLSSYNEQF
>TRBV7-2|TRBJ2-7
ASSLVVRQSYEQY
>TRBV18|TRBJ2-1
ASSPLAGNWNEQF
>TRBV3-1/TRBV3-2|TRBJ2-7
ASSLLPYEQY
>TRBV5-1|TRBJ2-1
ASSLVGGAYNEQF
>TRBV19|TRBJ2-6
ATGQGASGANVLT